The source of this TCR beta chain is a study of beta chain features in type 1 diabetes. At the level of the study: Taken together, all samples contributed around 100 million examined sorted cells. Whole-study results and caveats: When Type 1 diabetes patients were examined, their TCRB CDR3s proved moderately but significantly shorter in all four CD4+ subsets. Equally in patients and controls, shorter templates might have been favored by PCR.

On this clone itself: Antigen specificity is unknown.

V was clipped by 0 bases and J by 0 bases, with 12 bases between them. Germline values: CDR1 KGHSH, CDR2 LQKENI. The CDR3 totals 17 residues. One heparinised blood draw, averaging about 116 mL, came from each donor. CD45RO/CCR7/CD25/CD127/CD95/CD27 separated CD4+ naive, central memory, regulatory and stem cell-like memory cells by sorting. The authors reverse transcribed all of the isolated RNA, so sequencing captured expressed TCRB transcripts. This table comes from immunoSEQ multiplex PCR, and its TCRdb copy is limited to in-frame clones, with some not included. This table holds 640,000 or so clones, about an eighth found once.

This receptor was obtained from a man aged 18 to 29 with type 1 diabetes. The rearrangement joins TRBV18 to TRBJ2-4; D is undetermined. The sequenced material came from naive CD4+ T cells from blood. The CDR3: CASSPPGYEAAKNIQYF. The DNA of the CDR3 is TGTGCCAGCTCACCACCGGGCTACGAGGCAGCCAAAAACATTCAGTACTTC.